This T cell receptor (beta chain) stems from a study of T cell responses to AZD1222 COVID-19 vaccine. Whole-study results and caveats: Of spike-specific TCRs, nearly half reportedly target regions left unmutated in variants. Breadth and depth of Spike-specific TCRs rose after two AZD1222 doses.

Germline assignment: CDR1 LGHDT and CDR2 YNNKEL (reference sequence). The CDR3 has 17 residues. With 2 bases clipped from V and 7 bases from J, the junction kept 8 bases outside the gene matches. Details on this clone: As yet, its antigen is unknown.

Some clones are missing from TCRdb's copy, which holds only in-frame ones; the method was immunoSEQ multiplex PCR. This sample carries around 78,000 clones, 85% to 90% of them seen once, and the ten largest clones take roughly 1.4%. The sequenced sample was peripheral blood, obtained 28 days after the second AZD1222 dose. The sequence was collected from an adult who received the AZD1222 COVID-19 vaccine. The chain couples TRBV3-1 (or the pseudogene TRBV3-2) to TRBJ2-3, with 14 bases that match TRBD2. CDR3 residues: CASSQQGRTSGGYTQYF. The CDR3 DNA sequence: TGTGCCAGCAGCCAACAAGGGCGGACTAGCGGGGGGTATACGCAGTATTTT.